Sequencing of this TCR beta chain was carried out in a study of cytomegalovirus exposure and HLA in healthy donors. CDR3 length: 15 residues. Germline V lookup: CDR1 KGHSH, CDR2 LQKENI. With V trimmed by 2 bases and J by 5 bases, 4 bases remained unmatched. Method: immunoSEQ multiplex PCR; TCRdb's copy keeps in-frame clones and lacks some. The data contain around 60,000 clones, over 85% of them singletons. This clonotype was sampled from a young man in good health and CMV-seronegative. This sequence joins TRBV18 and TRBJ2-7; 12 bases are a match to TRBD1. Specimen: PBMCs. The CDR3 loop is CASSPTGQGANEQYF. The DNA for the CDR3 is TGTGCCAGCTCACCAACGGGACAGGGGGCGAACGAGCAGTACTTC.